A single sample is the source of the 21 T cell receptor beta chains below, sequenced in a study of T cells in Graves' hyperthyroidism and ophthalmopathy. RNA transcripts served as the template for amplifying TCR beta CDR3 regions. Initially, a first-round RT-PCR of the TCR CDR3 employed the HTBI primer set. TCRdb used MiXCR to reprocess the multiplex PCR reads, holding one entry per CDR3 protein. Altogether approximately 740,000 distinct CDR3 sequences are present, approximately 15% being singletons, with the ten largest covering more than 8.5%. The sequencing input was blood. These receptors were obtained from a woman between 18 and 29 years old with Graves' hyperthyroidism.

This clonotype was found many times. This chain uses TRBV12-3 or TRBV12-4 with TRBJ1-5; the D is unclear. The CDR3 length is 14 residues. The V and J ends lost 3 bases and 3 bases respectively, with 9 bases between them. CDR3 protein: CASSLRQNNQPQHF. CDR3 sequence (DNA): TGTGCCAGCAGTTTGCGGCAGAACAATCAGCCCCAGCATTTT.

J is TRBJ2-7 and V is TRBV3-1; 7 nucleotides align to TRBD2. This CDR3 region has 14 residues. Trimming at V came to 2 bases and at J to 6 bases, leaving 7 bases not matched to a gene. CDR1 and CDR2 (germline): LGHDT, YNNKEL (reference sequence). The CDR3, as DNA: TGTGCCAGCAGCCAATTTGCGGGAGTGGCCGAGCAGTACTTC. Its translation is CASSQFAGVAEQYF.

This clonotype was counted only a few times. A much bigger clone sits one base away, suggesting this may be a read error. The chain joins TRBV3-1 to TRBJ1-1; TRBD1 might be the D (6 bases). The CDR3 totals 14 residues. CDR1 and CDR2 (germline): LGHDT, YNNKEL (reference sequence). The CDR3 DNA reads as TGTGCCAGCGGCCAAGGGGGGGCGAGCACTGAAGCTTTCTTT. Protein: CASGQGGASTEAFF. Variable domain in full (rest from reference TRBV3-1 and TRBJ1-1): DTAVSQTPKYLVTQMGNDKSIKCEQNLGHDTMYWYKQDSKKFLKIMFSYNNKELIINETVPNRFSPKSPDKAHLNLHINSLELGDSAVYFCASGQGGASTEAFFGQGTRLTVV.

The chain joins TRBV5-1 to TRBJ2-1; TRBD2 matches 12 bases. This CDR3 comprises 19 residues. Germline CDR1 reads SGHRS; CDR2 reads YFSETQ. V trimming: 3 bases; J trimming: 2 bases; junction bases outside the gene matches: 12. The CDR3 nucleotides read TGCGCCAGCAGCTCCCTAGCGGGAGGGCATGGACTTACCTACAATGAGCAGTTCTTC. It translates to CASSSLAGGHGLTYNEQFF.

This clonotype was counted many times. This chain uses TRBV28 with TRBJ2-1, with TRBD1 matching 9 bases. Germline V gene data show CDR1 as MDHEN and CDR2 as SYDVKM. This CDR3 is built from 17 residues. With 6 bases clipped from V and 3 bases from J, the junction kept 12 bases outside the gene matches. The CDR3 loop reads CASSYLRDRVNYNEQFF. The CDR3 DNA sequence: TGTGCCAGCAGCTACCTCCGGGACAGGGTTAACTACAATGAGCAGTTCTTC.

This clonotype was observed many times. The chain carries TRBV27 and TRBJ2-7; D remains unclear. Between the trimmed V and J ends, which lost 5 bases and 0 bases, there was a span of 11 bases. The CDR3 spans 14 residues. Germline V gene data show CDR1 as MNHEY and CDR2 as SMNVEV (reference sequence). Here the CDR3 reads CASSRGRSSYEQYF. CDR3 sequence (DNA): TGTGCCAGCAGTAGAGGACGGAGCTCCTACGAGCAGTACTTC.

This clonotype came up a few times. The chain recombines TRBV4-3 with TRBJ1-3; D is unresolved. With 4 bases removed from V and 3 bases from J, the gap between germline ends came to 7 bases. Germline lookup yields CDR1 LGHNA and CDR2 YSLEER. The CDR3 covers 13 residues. CDR3 amino acids: CASSPEIGNTIYF. CDR3 sequence (DNA): TGCGCCAGCAGCCCCGAGATTGGAAACACCATATATTTT.

This chain connects TRBV27 to TRBJ2-3; no clear D gene. Germline CDR1 and CDR2: MNHEY and SMNVEV (reference sequence). CDR3 size: 14 residues. V was pared by 6 bases and J by 2 bases, with 12 bases between. In DNA, the CDR3 is TGTGCCAGCAGGCGTAGAGGTGACACAGATACGCAGTATTTT. Its protein product is CASRRRGDTDTQYF.

The table lists this clonotype with many counts. This chain connects TRBV3-1 to TRBJ2-3; TRBD2 is a possible D gene (5 bases). Per germline, CDR1 LGHDT and CDR2 YNNKEL (reference sequence). The V and J ends lost 4 bases and 3 bases respectively, with 11 bases between them. The CDR3 sequence is 14 residues long. The CDR3 sequence is CASSRGTRTDTQYF. The CDR3 coding sequence is TGTGCCAGCAGCCGAGGTACTAGAACAGATACGCAGTATTTT.

This clonotype came up a few times. The V and J genes are TRBV9 and TRBJ1-1; perhaps TRBD1 as D (6 bases). The CDR3 contains 16 residues. The V gene lost 4 bases and the J gene lost 5 bases, with 21 bases spanning the gap. Germline assignment: CDR1 SGDLS and CDR2 YYNGEE. CDR3 residues: CASSTFEGGLRTEAFF. CDR3 nucleotide sequence: TGTGCCAGCAGCACCTTTGAAGGGGGGCTTCGAACTGAAGCTTTCTTT.

The rearrangement uses TRBV6-4 and TRBJ2-5; 8 positions match TRBD2. This CDR3 region has 17 residues. Trimming removed 8 bases from V and 3 bases from J; junction bases left unmatched: 17. Germline CDR1 is MRHNA and CDR2 is SNTAGT. CDR3 sequence: CASSPRLAGGGEETQYF. CDR3 bases: TGTGCCAGCTCACCACGTCTAGCGGGTGGAGGAGAAGAGACCCAGTACTTC.

This clonotype was seen many times. The V gene is TRBV18, the J gene TRBJ1-1, with no clear D. The CDR3 totals 13 residues. Germline assignment: CDR1 KGHSH and CDR2 LQKENI. V was pared by 3 bases and J by 0 bases, with 5 bases between. The CDR3 loop reads CASSPFMNTEAFF. The CDR3 nucleotides read TGTGCCAGCTCACCGTTCATGAACACTGAAGCTTTCTTT.

In this sample, this clonotype turned up many times. The chain joins TRBV11-2 to TRBJ2-2, with 7 positions matching TRBD2. CDR1 is SGHAT, CDR2 FQNNGV, per germline. V lost 2 bases and J lost 0; bases outside the gene matches: 9. CDR3 length: 18 amino acids. This chain's CDR3 is CASSLRAGGSANTGELFF. The CDR3 DNA reads as TGTGCCAGCAGCTTAAGGGCGGGCGGGAGCGCGAACACCGGGGAGCTGTTTTTT.

This clonotype was seen at least ten times. V usage is TRBV12-3 or TRBV12-4 and J usage is TRBJ1-2; no clear D gene. The length of the CDR3 is 13 residues. Between the trimmed V and J ends, which lost 1 base and 5 bases, there was a span of 8 bases. The CDR3 DNA is TGTGCCAGCAGTTTAGGTCTGAGATATGGCTACACCTTC. Translation gives CASSLGLRYGYTF.

The rearrangement joins TRBV10-3 to TRBJ2-7; TRBD1 aligns across 9 bases. With 5 bases clipped from V and 6 bases from J, the junction kept 11 bases outside the gene matches. Germline V gives CDR1 ENHRY, CDR2 SYGVKD. This CDR3 spans 15 amino acids. The CDR3 sequence is CAISRDRDRVAEQYF. The DNA of the CDR3 is TGTGCCATCAGTAGGGACCGGGACAGGGTGGCCGAGCAGTACTTC.

With respect to this clonotype: A clone one base away is much larger, so this may be a read error. The chain is built from TRBV3-1 and TRBJ1-3; TRBD1 is a possible D gene (5 bases). The length of the CDR3 is 15 residues. CDR1 LGHDT and CDR2 YNNKEL come from the germline V gene (reference sequence). Trimming removed 5 bases from V and 0 bases from J, with 11 bases in between. The CDR3 DNA follows: TGTGCCAGCAGCAGGGGTTTCTTCTCTGGAAACACCATATATTTT. Its protein product is CASSRGFFSGNTIYF. The complete variable domain, with remaining parts taken from reference TRBV3-1 and TRBJ1-3, reads DTAVSQTPKYLVTQMGNDKSIKCEQNLGHDTMYWYKQDSKKFLKIMFSYNNKELIINETVPNRFSPKSPDKAHLNLHINSLELGDSAVYFCASSRGFFSGNTIYFGEGSWLTVV.

The rearrangement joins TRBV2 to TRBJ2-4, with 7 bases aligning to TRBD2. V was pared by 6 bases and J by 2 bases, with 7 bases of the junction left unmatched. Germline V lookup: CDR1 SNHLY, CDR2 FYNNEI. CDR3 length: 15 amino acids. The chain's CDR3 is CASRPREATKNIQYF. In DNA, the CDR3 is TGTGCCAGCAGGCCCCGGGAGGCTACCAAAAACATTCAGTACTTC.

The chain is built from TRBV5-1 and TRBJ2-1; D gene uncertain. This CDR3 comprises 14 residues. CDR1 is SGHRS and CDR2 is YFSETQ in the germline V gene. V dropped 1 base and J dropped 6 bases, with 11 bases sitting between them. The CDR3 loop reads CASSLSAAANEQFF. The CDR3, as DNA: TGCGCCAGCAGCTTGTCCGCGGCGGCCAATGAGCAGTTCTTC. Together with reference TRBV5-1 and TRBJ2-1, the CDR3 gives the full variable domain: KAGVTQTPRYLIKTRGQQVTLSCSPISGHRSVSWYQQTPGQGLQFLFEYFSETQRNKGNFPGRFSGRQFSNSRSEMNVSTLELGDSALYLCASSLSAAANEQFFGPGTRLTVL.

This clonotype has just a few counts. The chain carries TRBV27 and TRBJ1-2, with D unresolved. CDR1 MNHEY and CDR2 SMNVEV come from the germline V gene (reference sequence). The CDR3 sequence is 15 residues long. V lost 6 bases and J 6 bases, leaving 20 bases between the germline ends. The CDR3 reads CASSPLSSRFDGYTF. The DNA for the CDR3 is TGTGCCAGCAGCCCACTTTCTTCCAGATTTGATGGCTACACCTTC.

This clonotype was seen at least ten times. The chain recombines TRBV18 with TRBJ1-1; tentatively, D is TRBD1 (5 bases). V was cut by 2 bases and J by 1 base, with 14 bases left in between. The CDR3 sequence is 16 residues long. The V gene's germline CDR1 is KGHSH and CDR2 LQKENI. CDR3 bases: TGTGCCAGCTCACCAATTAGGGGAGTGGGGAACACTGAAGCTTTCTTT. Translated: CASSPIRGVGNTEAFF.

The chain employs TRBV27 and TRBJ2-3; D is ambiguous. This CDR3 is 15 amino acids long. From germline, CDR1 is MNHEY and CDR2 SMNVEV (reference sequence). With 6 bases removed from V and 0 bases from J, the gap between germline ends came to 13 bases. The CDR3 here is CASSNSASSTDTQYF. The DNA for the CDR3 is TGTGCCAGCAGCAATTCTGCGTCTAGCACAGATACGCAGTATTTT.